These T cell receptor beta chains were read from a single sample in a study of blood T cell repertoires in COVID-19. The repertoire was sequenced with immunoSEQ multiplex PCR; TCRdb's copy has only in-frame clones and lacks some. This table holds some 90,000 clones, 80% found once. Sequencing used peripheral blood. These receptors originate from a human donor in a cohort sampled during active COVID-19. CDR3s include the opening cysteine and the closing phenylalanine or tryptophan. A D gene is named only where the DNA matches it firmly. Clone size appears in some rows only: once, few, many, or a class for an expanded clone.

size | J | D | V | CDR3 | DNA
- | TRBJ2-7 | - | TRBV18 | CASSQDSYEQYF | TGTGCCAGCTCACAGGACAGCTACGAGCAGTACTTC
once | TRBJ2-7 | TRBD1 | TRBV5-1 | CASSLGQGFHEQYF | TGCGCCAGCAGCTTGGGACAGGGGTTTCACGAGCAGTACTTC
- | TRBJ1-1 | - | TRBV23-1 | CANGNTEAFF | TGCGCCAACGGGAACACTGAAGCTTTCTTT
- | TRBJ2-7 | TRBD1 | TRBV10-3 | CAIRGAGTGGNYEQYF | TGTGCCATCAGGGGAGCCGGGACAGGGGGCAACTACGAGCAGTACTTC
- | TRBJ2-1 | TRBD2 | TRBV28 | CASRPGASGRDEQFF | TGTGCCAGCAGACCCGGGGCTAGCGGGAGAGATGAGCAGTTCTTC
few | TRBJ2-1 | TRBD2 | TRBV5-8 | CASSFRRTSGNEQFF | TGTGCCAGCAGCTTCCGGAGAACTAGCGGCAATGAGCAGTTCTTC
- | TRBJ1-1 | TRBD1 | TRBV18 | CASSLRQGDTEAFF | TGTGCCAGCTCACTCCGACAGGGAGACACTGAAGCTTTCTTT
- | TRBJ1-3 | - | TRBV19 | CASSIPDSTGNTIYF | TGTGCCAGTAGTATCCCGGACAGCACTGGAAACACCATATATTTT
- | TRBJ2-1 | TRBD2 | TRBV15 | CATSRGTSGNEQFF | TGTGCCACCAGCAGAGGGACTAGCGGGAATGAGCAGTTCTTC
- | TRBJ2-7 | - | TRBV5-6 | CASSLIAWGTYEQYF | TGTGCCAGCAGCTTGATAGCCTGGGGGACTTACGAGCAGTACTTC
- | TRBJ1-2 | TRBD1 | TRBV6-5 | CASKLSDRGDGYTF | TGTGCCAGCAAACTTTCCGACAGGGGCGACGGCTACACCTTC
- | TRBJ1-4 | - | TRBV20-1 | CSASRGDEKLFF | TGCAGTGCTAGTCGGGGAGACGAAAAACTGTTTTTT
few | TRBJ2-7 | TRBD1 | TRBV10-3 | CAISRQGSYEQYF | TGTGCCATCAGCCGACAGGGCTCCTACGAGCAGTACTTC
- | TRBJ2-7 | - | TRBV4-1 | CASSQSPLGGRGYEQYF | TGCGCCAGCAGCCAAAGTCCCCTCGGGGGAAGAGGATACGAGCAGTACTTC
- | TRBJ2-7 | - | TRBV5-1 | CASSSPRAPYEQYF | TGCGCCAGCAGCTCGCCGAGAGCGCCCTACGAGCAGTACTTC
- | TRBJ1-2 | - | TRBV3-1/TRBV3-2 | CASSQDAQGRGYTF | TGTGCCAGCAGCCAAGATGCACAGGGTAGAGGCTACACCTTC
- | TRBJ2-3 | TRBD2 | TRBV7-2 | CASGLAGADTQYF | TGTGCCAGCGGACTAGCGGGGGCCGATACGCAGTATTTT
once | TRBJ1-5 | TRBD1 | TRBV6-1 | CASSEGTATGNQPQHF | TGTGCCAGCAGCGAAGGGACAGCAACGGGCAATCAGCCCCAGCATTTT
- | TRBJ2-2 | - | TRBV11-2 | CASSGQHGELFF | TGTGCCAGCAGCGGACAGCACGGGGAGCTGTTTTTT
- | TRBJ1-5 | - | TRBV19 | CASSIGAGQPQHF | TGTGCCAGTAGTATAGGCGCGGGCCAGCCCCAGCATTTT
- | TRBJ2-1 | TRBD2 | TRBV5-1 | CASSLGSWREGRNEQFF | TGCGCCAGCAGCTTGGGTTCATGGCGGGAGGGCCGAAATGAGCAGTTCTTC
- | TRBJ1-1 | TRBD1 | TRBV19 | CASSRDRGTEAFF | TGTGCCAGTAGTAGAGACAGGGGCACTGAAGCTTTCTTT
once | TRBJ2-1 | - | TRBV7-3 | CASSQQGGKQFF | TGTGCCAGCAGCCAACAGGGGGGGAAGCAGTTCTTC
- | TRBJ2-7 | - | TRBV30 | CAWSVQGGVYGEQYF | TGTGCCTGGAGTGTACAGGGGGGGGTATACGGTGAGCAGTACTTC
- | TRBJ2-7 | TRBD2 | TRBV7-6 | CASSLAGGRYEEQYF | TGTGCCAGCAGCTTAGCGGGGGGGAGATACGAGGAGCAGTACTTC
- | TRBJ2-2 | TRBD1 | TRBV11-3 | CASSLTGGVSTGELFF | TGTGCCAGCAGCTTAACAGGGGGCGTCAGCACCGGGGAGCTGTTTTTT
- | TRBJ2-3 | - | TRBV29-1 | CSVEGRGGDTQYF | TGCAGCGTTGAAGGTCGAGGGGGAGATACGCAGTATTTT
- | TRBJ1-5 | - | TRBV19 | CASSIERGRGFHSNQPQHF | TGTGCCAGTAGTATAGAAAGGGGCAGGGGATTCCATAGCAATCAGCCCCAGCATTTT
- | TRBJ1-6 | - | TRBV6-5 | CASSYGRVPNSPLHF | TGTGCCAGCAGTTACGGCAGGGTCCCGAATTCACCCCTCCACTTT
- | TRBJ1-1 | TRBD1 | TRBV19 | CASRGDRGKAFF | TGTGCCAGTAGAGGGGACAGGGGAAAAGCTTTCTTT
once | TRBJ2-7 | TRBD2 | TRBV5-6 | CASSPAWAGGSYEQYF | TGTGCCAGCAGCCCCGCGTGGGCGGGAGGTTCCTACGAGCAGTACTTC
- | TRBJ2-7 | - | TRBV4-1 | CASSQYSSYEQYF | TGCGCCAGCAGCCAGTACAGCTCCTACGAGCAGTACTTC
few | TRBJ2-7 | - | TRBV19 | CASSPGAVRTTSYEQYF | TGTGCCAGTAGCCCTGGTGCGGTAAGGACTACCTCCTACGAGCAGTACTTC
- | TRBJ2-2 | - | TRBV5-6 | CASSSGLGRGPGELFF | TGTGCCAGCAGCTCGGGACTCGGCCGCGGTCCCGGGGAGCTGTTTTTT
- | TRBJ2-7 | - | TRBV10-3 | CAISPGGRGHYEQYF | TGTGCCATCAGCCCGGGGGGCAGAGGCCACTACGAGCAGTACTTC
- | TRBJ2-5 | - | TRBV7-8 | CASSSAGARGKTQYF | TGTGCCAGCAGTTCAGCCGGGGCGAGGGGGAAGACCCAGTACTTC
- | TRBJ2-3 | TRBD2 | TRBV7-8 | CASSLRLAGGGTDTQYF | TGTGCCAGCAGCTTACGACTAGCGGGAGGTGGTACAGATACGCAGTATTTT
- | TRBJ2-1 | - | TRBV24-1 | CATSDVAVNEQFF | TGTGCCACCAGTGATGTGGCAGTTAATGAGCAGTTCTTC
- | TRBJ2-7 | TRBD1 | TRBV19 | CATSDRGYEQYF | TGTGCCACCTCGGACAGGGGCTACGAGCAGTACTTC
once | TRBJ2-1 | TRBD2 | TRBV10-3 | CAISGLAGGISEQFF | TGTGCCATCAGTGGACTAGCGGGAGGTATAAGTGAGCAGTTCTTC
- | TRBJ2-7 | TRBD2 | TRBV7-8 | CASSSRGGHGTYEQYF | TGTGCCAGCAGCTCCCGGGGGGGACACGGGACATACGAGCAGTACTTC
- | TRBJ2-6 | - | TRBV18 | CASSSRRTASSGANVLTF | TGTGCCAGCTCATCGCGGCGGACAGCAAGCTCTGGGGCCAACGTCCTGACTTTC
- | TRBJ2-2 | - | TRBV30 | CAGKASGYNAGELFF | TGTGCCGGGAAAGCCAGCGGATATAACGCCGGGGAGCTGTTTTTT
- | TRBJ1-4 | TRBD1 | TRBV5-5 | CASSLGQGQGGKLFF | TGTGCCAGCAGCTTGGGGCAGGGACAGGGCGGAAAACTGTTTTTT
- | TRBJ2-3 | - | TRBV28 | CASSLLEGSFTDTQYF | TGTGCCAGCAGTTTATTGGAGGGCTCCTTCACAGATACGCAGTATTTT
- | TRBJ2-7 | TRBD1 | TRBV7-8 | CASSLRDRVYEQYF | TGTGCCAGCAGCTTGCGGGACAGGGTGTACGAGCAGTACTTC
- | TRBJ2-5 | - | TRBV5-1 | CASSPGKTRPGETQYF | TGCGCCAGCAGTCCGGGAAAGACTCGTCCGGGAGAGACCCAGTACTTC
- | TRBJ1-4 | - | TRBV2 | CASGTGKWEKLFF | TGTGCCAGCGGAACAGGGAAGTGGGAAAAACTGTTTTTT
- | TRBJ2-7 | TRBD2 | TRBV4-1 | CASSRASGTSEYEQYF | TGCGCCAGCAGCCGCGCCTCCGGGACTAGCGAGTACGAGCAGTACTTC
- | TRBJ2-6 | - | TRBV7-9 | CASSLQGRPSSGANVLTF | TGTGCCAGCAGCTTACAGGGTAGGCCCTCCTCTGGGGCCAACGTCCTGACTTTC
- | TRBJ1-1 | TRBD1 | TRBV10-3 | CAIMGQLNTEAFF | TGTGCCATCATGGGACAGCTGAACACTGAAGCTTTCTTT
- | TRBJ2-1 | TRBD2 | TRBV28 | CASSRGLAGGGGAYNEQFF | TGTGCCAGCAGTAGGGGACTAGCGGGAGGAGGGGGGGCCTACAATGAGCAGTTCTTC
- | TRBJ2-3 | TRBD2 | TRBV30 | CAWSGREGLTDTQYF | TGTGCCTGGAGTGGACGGGAGGGCCTCACAGATACGCAGTATTTT